The clone carrying this T cell receptor beta chain was detected only a few times. This CDR3 comprises 15 residues. V was clipped by 0 bases and J by 1 base, with 10 bases between them. Germline assignment: CDR1 SGDLS and CDR2 YYNGEE. The data derive from a study of blood T cells in healthy people across ages. A J-beta primer mix and a sample-barcoded 5' primer were used in a second PCR of roughly 6 to 11 cycles. MiXCR was run by TCRdb on the 5' RACE reads, yielding one entry per CDR3 protein. The data show hundreds of thousands of distinct CDR3 sequences, nearly 25% seen once. These records were also assigned to another study, of T cells of mothers and their children. According to that study: In each mother, TCR beta CDR3 reads exceeded 9 million; in each child, they numbered some 2.8 million. For related and unrelated pairs alike, thymic selection shapes TCR recombination output similarly.

V gene TRBV9 combines with J gene TRBJ2-5; a possible D gene is TRBD2 (5 bases). Sequencing was done on a sample of blood. The clonotype originates from a boy younger than 18 in good health. The CDR3 coding sequence is TGTGCCAGCAGCGTAGCGGGGAGTCTCCAAGAGACCCAGTACTTC. It encodes CASSVAGSLQETQYF.